This T cell receptor (beta chain) stems from a study of CD8 T cell repertoires and HIV-1 epitope variants. Study background: T cells were stimulated with Twenty-five Gag and Nef peptides separately. Enriched T cells were co-cultured with equal autologous T cell-negative cells. Study-wide results and limits: Beta chains alone show antigen proliferation, not cytokine profile or function.

The V gene's germline CDR1 is MNHEY and CDR2 SMNVEV (reference sequence). The length of the CDR3 is 15 residues. Trimming at V came to 7 bases and at J to 7 bases, leaving 11 bases not matched to a gene. This clone was observed once. Its specificity is not known. Some clones are missing from TCRdb's copy, which holds only in-frame ones; the method was immunoSEQ multiplex PCR. The table lists 5,900 or so clones, about 71% of them singletons. The receptor comes from a male donor with HIV. Sequences were obtained from cultured CD8+ T cells derived from PBMCs. The rearrangement uses TRBV27 and TRBJ2-2; the match to TRBD2 covers 8 bases. CDR3 DNA sequence: TGTGCCAGCAACCCATCGGGGGGGCAGGGCGGGGAGCTGTTTTTT. Encoded protein: CASNPSGGQGGELFF.